These 16 T cell receptor beta chains came from one sample sequenced in a study of blood T cell repertoires in COVID-19. Sequenced by immunoSEQ multiplex PCR; TCRdb stores in-frame clones only, minus some. Of 390,000 or so clones listed, around 87% are singletons. The sample comprised peripheral blood. The receptors here all came from a woman aged 25 to 39 with COVID-19, enrolled during active disease.

A few counts support this clone. Here the CDR3 reads CASSDRSGKGGELFF. The DNA of the CDR3 is TGTGCCAGCAGCGACCGTAGCGGGAAGGGCGGGGAGCTGTTTTTT. J is TRBJ2-2 and V is TRBV4-2; 8 bases agree with TRBD2. CDR3 length: 15 residues. From germline, CDR1 is LGHNA and CDR2 YNFKEQ. Losses at the gene ends were 5 bases for V and 7 bases for J; bases not matched to a gene: 9.

This clone occurred a few times. V is TRBV5-1 and J is TRBJ1-6; 11 nucleotides line up with TRBD1. There are 15 residues in the CDR3. Germline assignment: CDR1 SGHRS and CDR2 YFSETQ. V dropped 0 bases and J dropped 10; count of bases not matched to a gene: 3. The CDR3: CASSLARDRGSPLHF. DNA for the CDR3: TGCGCCAGCAGCTTGGCCCGGGACAGGGGGTCACCCCTCCACTTT.

The chain combines TRBV6-1 with TRBJ1-2; 7 bases are a match to TRBD1. The CDR3 has 15 amino acids. V lost 0 bases and J lost 9; bases outside the gene matches: 10. CDR1 is MNHNS, CDR2 SASEGT, per germline. The CDR3 coding sequence is TGTGCCAGCAGTGAAGCCAGGGGGAGGTTTCAGAGCTACACCTTC. Its protein product is CASSEARGRFQSYTF.

The gene calls are TRBV5-6 and TRBJ2-7, with D tentatively TRBD1 (6 bases). The germline V gene encodes CDR1 SGHDT and CDR2 YYEEEE. The CDR3 has 15 amino acids. Trimming removed 4 bases at V and 3 bases at J, with 17 bases between. In nucleotides, the CDR3 is TGTGCCAGCAGCCCTCTGGACAGAAGGGACTACGAGCAGTACTTC. It is translated as CASSPLDRRDYEQYF.

The chain carries TRBV2 and TRBJ1-2; 7 nucleotides match TRBD1. The CDR3 is made up of 14 amino acids. Germline CDR1 and CDR2: SNHLY and FYNNEI. V dropped 4 bases and J dropped 8; count of bases not matched to a gene: 10. The CDR3 DNA reads TGTGCCAGCAGTGGCCCCATGACAGGGATAGGCTACACCTTC. Translating it yields CASSGPMTGIGYTF.

V and J are TRBV7-2 and TRBJ2-1; tentatively, D is TRBD1 (5 bases). V lost 0 bases to trimming and J lost 0 bases, with 12 bases between them. The CDR3 has 17 residues. Looked up from germline, CDR1 is SGHTA and CDR2 is FQGNSA. CDR3 sequence (DNA): TGTGCCAGCAGCTTAGCACAGGTACGGAGCTCCTACAATGAGCAGTTCTTC. As protein: CASSLAQVRSSYNEQFF.

The chain is built from TRBV10-2 and TRBJ2-2; unclear D gene. The V and J ends lost 8 bases and 5 bases respectively, with 12 bases between them. In germline, CDR1 is WSHSY, CDR2 SAAADI. The CDR3 is 13 amino acids. As DNA, the CDR3 is TGCGCCAGCGCTACAATCGGGACCGGGGAGCTGTTTTTT. Translated: CASATIGTGELFF.

This chain uses TRBV6-5 with TRBJ2-2; D is unclear. CDR1 is MNHEY, CDR2 SVGAGI, per germline. V lost 4 bases to trimming and J lost 1 base, with 10 bases between them. There are 15 residues in the CDR3. The CDR3 bases are TGTGCCAGCAGTTCACAGCCCGAGAACACCGGGGAGCTGTTTTTT. It specifies CASSSQPENTGELFF.

The rearrangement links TRBV2 to TRBJ2-3, with 9 bases fitting TRBD1. CDR3 size: 14 residues. V trimming: 4 bases; J trimming: 4 bases; junction bases outside the gene matches: 3. The V gene's germline CDR1 is SNHLY and CDR2 FYNNEI. CDR3 coding DNA: TGTGCCAGCAGTGGGGACAGGGCCGCAGATACGCAGTATTTT. Its protein product is CASSGDRAADTQYF.

The chain combines TRBV13 with TRBJ2-7, with a tentative D call TRBD2 (5 bases). The germline V gene has CDR1 PRHDT and CDR2 FYEKMQ (reference sequence). V dropped 5 bases and J dropped 7 bases, with 21 bases sitting between them. The CDR3 has 15 residues. Written as DNA, the CDR3 is TGTGCCAGCAGCCGCCCTGGCGATGCCTCGGGGGAGCAGTACTTC. Translated, it gives CASSRPGDASGEQYF. Full variable domain (outside the CDR3, taken from reference TRBV13 and TRBJ2-7): AAGVIQSPRHLIKEKRETATLKCYPIPRHDTVYWYQQGPGQDPQFLISFYEKMQSDKGSIPDRFSAQQFSDYHSELNMSSLELGDSALYFCASSRPGDASGEQYFGPGTRLTVT.

V gene TRBV7-2 combines with J gene TRBJ2-1, with TRBD2 identical over 13 bases. CDR1 SGHTA and CDR2 FQGNSA come from the germline V gene. The CDR3 contains 19 residues. J gave up 0 bases and V 5 bases, and 10 bases lay outside the gene matches. This chain's CDR3 is CASSPPGTSGASSYNEQFF. In DNA form, the CDR3 reads TGTGCCAGCAGCCCGCCGGGGACTAGCGGGGCCAGCTCCTACAATGAGCAGTTCTTC.

The chain carries TRBV5-1 and TRBJ2-2, with 7 bases matching TRBD1. The CDR3 contains 15 residues. Trimming cost V 4 bases and J 7 bases; bases outside gene matches: 10. Germline assignment: CDR1 SGHRS and CDR2 YFSETQ. CDR3 nucleotide sequence: TGCGCCAGCAGCCAAGTGGGACAGATCCTCGGGGAGCTGTTTTTT. It yields the protein CASSQVGQILGELFF.

A remark on this clone: Other DNA variants within this sample encode the same CDR3. The rearrangement uses TRBV3-1 (or the pseudogene TRBV3-2) and TRBJ2-7; 11 nucleotides line up with TRBD2. Germline assignment: CDR1 LGHDT and CDR2 YNNKEL (reference sequence). Losses at the gene ends were 3 bases for V and 2 bases for J; bases not matched to a gene: 3. The CDR3 loop spans 15 amino acids. The CDR3: CASSQGTSGTYEQYF. The CDR3 nucleotides are TGTGCCAGCAGCCAGGGGACTAGCGGAACCTACGAGCAGTACTTC.

The rearrangement uses TRBV10-3 and TRBJ1-1; 7 bases line up with TRBD1. V was clipped by 5 bases and J by 1 base; unmatched bases: 1. Germline-derived CDR1 and CDR2 are ENHRY and SYGVKD. This CDR3 is 13 amino acids long. CDR3 coding DNA: TGTGCCATCAGTCCAGGGGGGAACACTGAAGCTTTCTTT. Protein product: CAISPGGNTEAFF.

The chain has TRBV2 and TRBJ1-4; D is possibly TRBD1 (6 bases). CDR3 length: 14 residues. Trimming shortened V by 6 bases and J by 7 bases, and 15 bases separated the two germline ends. Germline CDR1 and CDR2: SNHLY and FYNNEI. The CDR3 reads CASRLQGGSEKLFF. In DNA form, the CDR3 reads TGTGCCAGCAGATTACAGGGAGGGAGTGAAAAACTGTTTTTT.

This chain connects TRBV7-8 to TRBJ2-1; D is perhaps TRBD2 (6 bases). The CDR3 sequence is 15 residues long. Trimming stripped 5 bases from V and 5 bases from J, with 16 bases between. The germline V gene has CDR1 SGHVS and CDR2 FQNEAQ. CDR3 DNA sequence: TGTGCCAGCAGCACGGGGGAGCTAGCTAACAATGAGCAGTTCTTC. This translates into CASSTGELANNEQFF.